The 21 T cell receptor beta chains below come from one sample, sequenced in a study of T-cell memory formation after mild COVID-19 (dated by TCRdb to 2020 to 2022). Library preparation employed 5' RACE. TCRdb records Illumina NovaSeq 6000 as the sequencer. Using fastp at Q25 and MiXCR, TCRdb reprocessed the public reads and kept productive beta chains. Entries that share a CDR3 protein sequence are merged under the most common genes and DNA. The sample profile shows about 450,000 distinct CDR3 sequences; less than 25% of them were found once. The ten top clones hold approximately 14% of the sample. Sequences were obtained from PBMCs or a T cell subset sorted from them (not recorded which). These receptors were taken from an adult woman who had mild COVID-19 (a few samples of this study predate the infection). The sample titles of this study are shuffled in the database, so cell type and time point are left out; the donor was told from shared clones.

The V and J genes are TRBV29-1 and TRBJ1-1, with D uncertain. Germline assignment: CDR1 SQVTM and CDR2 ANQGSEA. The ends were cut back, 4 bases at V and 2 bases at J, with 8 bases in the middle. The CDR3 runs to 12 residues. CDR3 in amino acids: CSVGLGNTEAFF. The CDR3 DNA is TGCAGCGTTGGGTTGGGTAACACTGAAGCTTTCTTT.

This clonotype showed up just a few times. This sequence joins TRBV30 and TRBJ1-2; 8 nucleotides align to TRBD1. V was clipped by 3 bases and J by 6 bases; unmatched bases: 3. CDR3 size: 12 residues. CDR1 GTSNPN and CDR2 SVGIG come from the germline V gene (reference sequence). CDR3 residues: CAWRSGGHGYTF. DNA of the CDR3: TGTGCCTGGAGGTCAGGGGGCCATGGCTACACCTTC.

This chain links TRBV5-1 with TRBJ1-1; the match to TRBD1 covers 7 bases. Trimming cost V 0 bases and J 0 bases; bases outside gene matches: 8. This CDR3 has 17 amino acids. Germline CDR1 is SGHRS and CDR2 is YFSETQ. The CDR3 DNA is TGCGCCAGCAGCTTGGACAGGGGACCTGCCATGAACACTGAAGCTTTCTTT. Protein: CASSLDRGPAMNTEAFF.

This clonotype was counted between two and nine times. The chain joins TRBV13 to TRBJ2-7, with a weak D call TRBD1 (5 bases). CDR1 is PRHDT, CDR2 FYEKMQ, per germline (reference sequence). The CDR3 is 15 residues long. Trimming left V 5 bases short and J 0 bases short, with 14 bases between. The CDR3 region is CASSPSRARSYEQYF. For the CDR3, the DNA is TGTGCCAGCAGCCCCTCCAGGGCCCGCTCCTACGAGCAGTACTTC.

The CDR3 nucleotides read TGTGCCAGCAGTCCAAGCCAGGGGGTGAACTATGGCTACACCTTC. Amino acid sequence: CASSPSQGVNYGYTF. This sequence joins TRBV6-5 and TRBJ1-2, with 7 bases that match TRBD1. CDR3 length: 15 residues. The germline V gene has CDR1 MNHEY and CDR2 SVGAGI. Trimming at V came to 5 bases and at J to 2 bases, leaving 8 bases not matched to a gene.

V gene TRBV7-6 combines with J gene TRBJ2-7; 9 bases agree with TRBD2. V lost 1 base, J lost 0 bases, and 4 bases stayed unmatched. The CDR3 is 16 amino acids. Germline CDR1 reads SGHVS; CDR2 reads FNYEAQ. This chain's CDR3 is CASSLVSGGTSYEQYF. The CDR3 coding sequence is TGTGCCAGCAGCTTAGTTAGCGGGGGTACCTCCTACGAGCAGTACTTC.

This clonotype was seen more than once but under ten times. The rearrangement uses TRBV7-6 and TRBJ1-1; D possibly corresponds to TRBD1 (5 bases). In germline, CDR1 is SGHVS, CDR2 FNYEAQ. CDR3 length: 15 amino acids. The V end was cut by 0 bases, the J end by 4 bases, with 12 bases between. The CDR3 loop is CASSLAGGQVTEAFF. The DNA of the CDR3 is TGTGCCAGCAGCTTAGCAGGAGGACAAGTCACTGAAGCTTTCTTT.

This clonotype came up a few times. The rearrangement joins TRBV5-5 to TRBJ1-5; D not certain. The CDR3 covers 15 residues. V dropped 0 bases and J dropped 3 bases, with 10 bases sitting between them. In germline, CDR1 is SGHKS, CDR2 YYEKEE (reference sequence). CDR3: CASSLGAAPNQPQHF. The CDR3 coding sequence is TGTGCCAGCAGCTTGGGGGCGGCCCCCAATCAGCCCCAGCATTTT.

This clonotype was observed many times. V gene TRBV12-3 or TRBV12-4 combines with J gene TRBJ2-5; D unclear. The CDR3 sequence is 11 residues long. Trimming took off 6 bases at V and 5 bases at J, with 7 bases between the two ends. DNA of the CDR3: TGTGCCAGCAGCTTCGGGGAGACCCAGTACTTC. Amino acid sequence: CASSFGETQYF.

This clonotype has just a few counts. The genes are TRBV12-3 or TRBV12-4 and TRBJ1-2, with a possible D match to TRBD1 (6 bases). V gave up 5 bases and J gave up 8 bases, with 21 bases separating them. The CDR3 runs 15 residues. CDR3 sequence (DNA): TGTGCCAGCAGTCCGGCTAGGCGGGGGGCCGGGGGCTACACCTTC. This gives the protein CASSPARRGAGGYTF.

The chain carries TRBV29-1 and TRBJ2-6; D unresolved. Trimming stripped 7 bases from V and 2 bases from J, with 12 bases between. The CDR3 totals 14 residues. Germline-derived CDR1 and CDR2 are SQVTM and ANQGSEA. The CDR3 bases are TGCAGCGCCACCACAGTTCCTGGGGCCAACGTCCTGACTTTC. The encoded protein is CSATTVPGANVLTF. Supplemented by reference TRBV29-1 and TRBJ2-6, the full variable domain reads SAVISQKPSRDICQRGTSLTIQCQVDSQVTMMFWYRQQPGQSLTLIATANQGSEATYESGFVIDKFPISRPNLTFSTLTVSNMSPEDSSIYLCSATTVPGANVLTFGAGSRLTVL.

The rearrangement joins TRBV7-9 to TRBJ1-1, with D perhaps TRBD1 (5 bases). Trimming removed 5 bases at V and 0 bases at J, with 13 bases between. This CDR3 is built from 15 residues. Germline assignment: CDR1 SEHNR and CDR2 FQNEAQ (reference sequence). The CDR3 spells CASSGGRWVNTEAFF. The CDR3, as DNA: TGTGCCAGCAGCGGGGGTAGGTGGGTGAACACTGAAGCTTTCTTT.

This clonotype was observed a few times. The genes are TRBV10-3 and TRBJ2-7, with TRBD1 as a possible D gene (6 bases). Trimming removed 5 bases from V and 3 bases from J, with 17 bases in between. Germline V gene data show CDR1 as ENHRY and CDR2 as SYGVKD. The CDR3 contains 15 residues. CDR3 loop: CAISTGTTDRYEQYF. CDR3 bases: TGTGCCATCAGTACAGGGACAACCGATCGCTACGAGCAGTACTTC.

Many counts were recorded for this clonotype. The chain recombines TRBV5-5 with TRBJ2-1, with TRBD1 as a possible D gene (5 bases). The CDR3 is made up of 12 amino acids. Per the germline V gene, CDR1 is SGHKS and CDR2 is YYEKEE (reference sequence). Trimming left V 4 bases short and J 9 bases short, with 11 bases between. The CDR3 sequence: CASSQDNAEQFF. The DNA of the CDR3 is TGTGCCAGCAGCCAGGACAATGCTGAGCAGTTCTTC.

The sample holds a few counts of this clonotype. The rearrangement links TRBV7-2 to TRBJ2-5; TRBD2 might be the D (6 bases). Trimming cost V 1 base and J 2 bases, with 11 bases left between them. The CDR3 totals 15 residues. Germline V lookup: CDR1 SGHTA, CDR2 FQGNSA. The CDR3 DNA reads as TGTGCCAGCAGCTTAGGTGGGAGGAGACAAGAGACCCAGTACTTC. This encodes CASSLGGRRQETQYF.

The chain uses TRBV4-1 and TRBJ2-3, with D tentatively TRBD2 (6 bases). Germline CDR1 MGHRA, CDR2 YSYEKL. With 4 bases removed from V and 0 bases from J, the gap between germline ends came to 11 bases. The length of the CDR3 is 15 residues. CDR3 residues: CASSPLGTSTDTQYF. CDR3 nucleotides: TGCGCCAGCAGCCCCCTGGGGACTAGCACAGATACGCAGTATTTT.

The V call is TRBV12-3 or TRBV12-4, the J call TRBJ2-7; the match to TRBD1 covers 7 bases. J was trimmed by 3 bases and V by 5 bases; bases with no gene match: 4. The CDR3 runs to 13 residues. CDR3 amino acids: CASSRDSHYEQYF. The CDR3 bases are TGTGCCAGCAGTAGGGACAGCCACTACGAGCAGTACTTC.

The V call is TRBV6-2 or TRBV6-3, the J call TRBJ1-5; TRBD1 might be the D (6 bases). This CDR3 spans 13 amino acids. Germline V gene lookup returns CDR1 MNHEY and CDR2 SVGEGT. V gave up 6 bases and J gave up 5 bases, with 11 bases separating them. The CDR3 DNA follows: TGTGCCAGCAGGACAGGATCGGATCAGCCCCAGCATTTT. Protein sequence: CASRTGSDQPQHF.

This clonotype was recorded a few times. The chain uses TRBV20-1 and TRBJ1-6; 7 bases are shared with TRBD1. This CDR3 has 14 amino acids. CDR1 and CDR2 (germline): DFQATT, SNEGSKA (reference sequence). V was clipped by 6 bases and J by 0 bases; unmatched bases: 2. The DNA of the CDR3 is TGCAGTGCGACAGGGAGCTCCTATAATTCACCCCTCCACTTT. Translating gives CSATGSSYNSPLHF.

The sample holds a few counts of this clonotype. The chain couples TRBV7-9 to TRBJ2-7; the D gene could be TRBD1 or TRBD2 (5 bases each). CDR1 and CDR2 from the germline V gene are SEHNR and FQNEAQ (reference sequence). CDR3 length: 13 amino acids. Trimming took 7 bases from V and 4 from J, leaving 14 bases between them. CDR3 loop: CASTSRVRYEQYF. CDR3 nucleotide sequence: TGTGCCAGCACTAGCAGGGTGAGGTACGAGCAGTACTTC.

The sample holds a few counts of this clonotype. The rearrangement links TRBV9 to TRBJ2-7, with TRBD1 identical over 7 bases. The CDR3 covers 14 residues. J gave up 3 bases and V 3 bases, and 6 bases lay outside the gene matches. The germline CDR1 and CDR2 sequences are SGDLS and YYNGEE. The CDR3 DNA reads TGTGCCAGCAGCGCGACAGGGAAGGACTACGAGCAGTACTTC. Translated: CASSATGKDYEQYF.